The 32 T cell receptor beta chains below were found in one sample sequenced in a study of T-cell memory formation after mild COVID-19. TCRdb processed the 5' RACE reads anew with MiXCR; each CDR3 protein has one entry. The top ten hold around 8.8% of the sample, which has around 400,000 distinct CDR3 sequences, 20% to 25% seen once. The sample was PBMCs or a T cell subset sorted from them (not recorded which). The receptors stem from an adult woman who had mild COVID-19 (a few samples of this study predate the infection). Cell type and time point are not known.

This sequence joins TRBV7-3 and TRBJ2-2, with 12 bases identical to TRBD1. J was trimmed by 6 bases and V by 3 bases; bases with no gene match: 8. The CDR3 contains 17 residues. Germline V gene data show CDR1 as SGHTA and CDR2 as FQGTGA. This chain's CDR3 is CASSFVGTGGASGELFF. CDR3 in DNA: TGTGCCAGCAGCTTTGTCGGGACAGGGGGCGCCTCCGGGGAGCTGTTTTTT.

This clonotype turned up a few times. The CDR3 DNA follows: TGTGCCAGTTCGAGGGGGGGAGGTGAAGCTTTCTTT. Translated, it gives CASSRGGGEAFF. The V and J genes are TRBV6-5 and TRBJ1-1, with D possibly being TRBD1 (6 bases). The CDR3 spans 12 residues. Germline values: CDR1 MNHEY, CDR2 SVGAGI. The ends were cut back, 9 bases at V and 7 bases at J, with 15 bases in the middle.

This rearrangement joins TRBV12-3 or TRBV12-4 to TRBJ1-2; the D is unclear. Trimming took off 8 bases at V and 4 bases at J, with 14 bases between the two ends. The CDR3 runs to 13 residues. CDR3 nucleotides: TGTGCCAGCGCTCAAAGGGTGGTCTATGGCTACACCTTC. This gives the protein CASAQRVVYGYTF.

The chain joins TRBV7-2 to TRBJ1-1; D might be TRBD1 (6 bases). The length of the CDR3 is 14 residues. V was cut by 5 bases and J by 1 base, with 11 bases left in between. CDR1 SGHTA and CDR2 FQGNSA come from the germline V gene. In DNA, the CDR3 is TGTGCCAGCAGCGGGGGGGGCCAGAACACTGAAGCTTTCTTT. Its protein is CASSGGGQNTEAFF. Full variable domain (rest looked up from reference TRBV7-2 and TRBJ1-1): GAGVSQSPSNKVTEKGKDVELRCDPISGHTALYWYRQSLGQGLEFLIYFQGNSAPDKSGLPSDRFSAERTGGSVSTLTIQRTQQEDSAVYLCASSGGGQNTEAFFGQGTRLTVV.

The chain is built from TRBV20-1 and TRBJ2-1, with 7 positions matching TRBD1. V lost 6 bases and J lost 0; bases outside the gene matches: 5. CDR1 and CDR2 (germline): DFQATT, SNEGSKA (reference sequence). The CDR3 loop spans 14 amino acids. In DNA, the CDR3 is TGCAGTGCAACACAGGGGAGCTCCTACAATGAGCAGTTCTTC. It encodes CSATQGSSYNEQFF.

This chain uses TRBV12-3 or TRBV12-4 with TRBJ2-2, with D hard to call. This CDR3 is built from 14 residues. Trimming left V 6 bases short and J 0 bases short, with 8 bases between. The CDR3 sequence: CASRINPNTGELFF. Here the CDR3 DNA reads TGTGCCAGCAGGATTAACCCGAACACCGGGGAGCTGTTTTTT.

This clonotype has a handful of counts. The V gene is TRBV7-9, the J gene TRBJ2-1; D perhaps matches TRBD1 (5 bases). There are 18 residues in the CDR3. V lost 0 bases to trimming and J lost 0 bases, with 15 bases between them. CDR1 SEHNR and CDR2 FQNEAQ come from the germline V gene (reference sequence). Here the CDR3 reads CASSLAPGAGVSYNEQFF. The CDR3 DNA reads as TGTGCCAGCAGCTTAGCGCCTGGGGCAGGCGTCTCCTACAATGAGCAGTTCTTC.

CDR3 nucleotide sequence: TGCAGTGGCCTGGACAGGGCTAACTATGGCTACACCTTC. Translation gives CSGLDRANYGYTF. The chain has TRBV20-1 and TRBJ1-2; 8 bases are shared with TRBD1. V trimming: 7 bases; J trimming: 0 bases; junction bases outside the gene matches: 4. This CDR3 comprises 13 residues. CDR1 DFQATT and CDR2 SNEGSKA come from the germline V gene (reference sequence).

The chain has TRBV27 and TRBJ1-1; 9 positions agree with TRBD1. From germline, CDR1 is MNHEY and CDR2 SMNVEV (reference sequence). There are 18 residues in the CDR3. V was pared by 0 bases and J by 1 base, with 9 bases of the junction left unmatched. The CDR3 sequence is CASSLSPGQGIQNTEAFF. In DNA form, the CDR3 reads TGTGCCAGCAGTTTATCTCCGGGACAGGGAATCCAGAACACTGAAGCTTTCTTT.

The chain is built from TRBV11-3 and TRBJ2-7; 10 bases fit TRBD2. The CDR3 spans 15 residues. Germline loops: CDR1 SGHNT, CDR2 YENEEA. The J segment lost 1 base and the V segment lost 5 bases, leaving 5 bases of the junction unmatched. CDR3 loop: CASSLLAGESYEQYF. CDR3 sequence (DNA): TGTGCCAGCAGCCTCCTAGCGGGAGAGTCCTACGAGCAGTACTTC.

This clonotype showed up just a few times. V is TRBV15 and J is TRBJ1-1; the D is unclear. This CDR3 contains 15 residues. Germline CDR1 and CDR2: LNHNV and YYDKDF (reference sequence). Trimming left V 3 bases short and J 2 bases short, with 13 bases between. DNA for the CDR3: TGTGCCACCAGCAGTCCTGCGGGAGCAAACACTGAAGCTTTCTTT. Translated, it gives CATSSPAGANTEAFF.

The rearrangement joins TRBV5-1 to TRBJ2-3, with unresolved D. The V end lost 4 bases, the J end lost 0 bases, and 9 bases lay between the germline ends. The germline CDR1 and CDR2 sequences are SGHRS and YFSETQ. This CDR3 is built from 14 residues. CDR3 region: CASSRWASTDTQYF. The CDR3 DNA reads TGCGCCAGCAGCCGTTGGGCTAGCACAGATACGCAGTATTTT.

The chain links TRBV5-1 to TRBJ2-3; 10 nucleotides agree with TRBD2. J gave up 2 bases and V 2 bases, and 2 bases lay outside the gene matches. Germline assignment: CDR1 SGHRS and CDR2 YFSETQ. The CDR3 loop spans 15 amino acids. DNA of the CDR3: TGCGCCAGCAGCTTTACTAGCGGGGCCACAGATACGCAGTATTTT. It codes for CASSFTSGATDTQYF. Combining the CDR3 with reference TRBV5-1 and TRBJ2-3 gives the whole variable domain KAGVTQTPRYLIKTRGQQVTLSCSPISGHRSVSWYQQTPGQGLQFLFEYFSETQRNKGNFPGRFSGRQFSNSRSEMNVSTLELGDSALYLCASSFTSGATDTQYFGPGTRLTVL.

This clonotype was observed a few times. This rearrangement joins TRBV5-4 to TRBJ2-2, with D possibly matching TRBD1 (6 bases). The ends were cut back, 7 bases at V and 3 bases at J, with 7 bases in the middle. The CDR3 covers 12 residues. Germline lookup yields CDR1 SGHNT and CDR2 YYREEE (reference sequence). The CDR3 loop is CASEGDTGELFF. CDR3 sequence (DNA): TGTGCCAGCGAGGGGGACACCGGGGAGCTGTTTTTT.

The chain combines TRBV24-1 with TRBJ1-2, with D possibly TRBD1 on 5 matching bases. This CDR3 has 14 amino acids. Deletions cut 2 bases from V and 4 bases from J, with 10 bases between. Looked up from germline, CDR1 is KGHDR and CDR2 is SFDVKD. The CDR3 loop is CATSDSGTVYGYTF. In DNA, the CDR3 is TGTGCCACCAGTGATTCCGGGACTGTCTATGGCTACACCTTC.

V and J are TRBV29-1 and TRBJ1-2, with TRBD1 matching 10 bases. With 6 bases clipped from V and 1 base from J, the junction kept 8 bases outside the gene matches. The germline CDR1 and CDR2 sequences are SQVTM and ANQGSEA. The length of the CDR3 is 15 residues. Written as DNA, the CDR3 is TGCAGCGTCGCCCCCCGGACAGGGGGTAACTATGGCTACACCTTC. This translates into CSVAPRTGGNYGYTF.

This clonotype was picked up a small number of times. The V gene is TRBV6-5, the J gene TRBJ2-7; weak D call: TRBD2 (5 bases). CDR1 is MNHEY, CDR2 SVGAGI, per germline. V was trimmed by 2 bases and J by 3 bases, leaving 11 bases between them. This CDR3 region has 14 residues. This CDR3 is CASSYREGYYEQYF. The DNA of the CDR3 is TGTGCCAGCAGTTACAGAGAGGGCTACTACGAGCAGTACTTC.

This clonotype was found a few times. The chain carries TRBV6-6 and TRBJ2-2; no definite D call. Trimming took 7 bases from V and 7 from J, leaving 10 bases between them. This CDR3 is 12 amino acids long. Per the germline V gene, CDR1 is MNHNY and CDR2 is SVGAGI (reference sequence). The CDR3 here is CASTELNGELFF. DNA for the CDR3: TGTGCCAGCACCGAGCTAAACGGGGAGCTGTTTTTT.

This chain joins TRBV5-1 and TRBJ1-1; 10 bases align to TRBD1. In germline, CDR1 is SGHRS, CDR2 YFSETQ. V lost 3 bases and J lost 0; bases outside the gene matches: 2. The CDR3 covers 15 residues. In nucleotides, the CDR3 is TGCGCCAGCAGCTCCGGACAGGGGGTGAACACTGAAGCTTTCTTT. Encoded protein: CASSSGQGVNTEAFF.

The CDR3 DNA sequence: TGTGCCAGCAGTCCCAAGGGACTAGCGGGAGCCGAGCAGTACTTC. Protein: CASSPKGLAGAEQYF. The genes are TRBV12-3 or TRBV12-4 and TRBJ2-7, with 14 nucleotides matching TRBD2. There are 15 residues in the CDR3. V gave up 5 bases and J gave up 6 bases; unmatched junction bases: 6.

The rearrangement joins TRBV29-1 to TRBJ1-1; D remains ambiguous. The germline V gene encodes CDR1 SQVTM and CDR2 ANQGSEA. Trimming stripped 3 bases from V and 3 bases from J, with 5 bases between. The CDR3 extends over 11 amino acids. The CDR3 sequence: CSVDTYTEAFF. CDR3 sequence (DNA): TGCAGCGTTGATACTTACACTGAAGCTTTCTTT.

This clonotype was counted a few times. The chain uses TRBV27 and TRBJ2-7; TRBD2 matches 7 bases. The V and J ends lost 5 bases and 3 bases, in that order; junction bases with no gene match: 10. CDR1 and CDR2 (germline): MNHEY, SMNVEV (reference sequence). This CDR3 region has 15 residues. CDR3 sequence (DNA): TGTGCCAGCAGTACGCTTAGGACTAGAAACTACGAGCAGTACTTC. Encoded protein: CASSTLRTRNYEQYF.

This clonotype came up a few times. This sequence joins TRBV10-3 and TRBJ2-1; D gene ambiguous. Germline V gene sequence: CDR1 ENHRY, CDR2 SYGVKD. This CDR3 is built from 13 residues. The V end was cut by 0 bases, the J end by 6 bases, with 6 bases between. Written as DNA, the CDR3 is TGTGCCATCAGTGAGTCGCGAGGCAATGAGCAGTTCTTC. Protein product: CAISESRGNEQFF.

This chain joins TRBV7-3 and TRBJ2-1, with D tentatively TRBD1 or TRBD2 (5 bases each). CDR1 SGHTA and CDR2 FQGTGA come from the germline V gene. The CDR3 contains 12 residues. Trimming removed 2 bases from V and 13 bases from J, with 12 bases in between. CDR3 sequence reads: CASSLPGTDQFF. The CDR3, as DNA: TGTGCCAGCAGCTTACCCGGGACGGACCAGTTCTTC. Complete variable domain (other parts from reference TRBV7-3 and TRBJ2-1): GAGVSQTPSNKVTEKGKYVELRCDPISGHTALYWYRQSLGQGPEFLIYFQGTGAADDSGLPNDRFFAVRPEGSVSTLKIQRTERGDSAVYLCASSLPGTDQFFGPGTRLTVL.

The chain joins TRBV5-1 to TRBJ2-2, with TRBD2 matching over 7 bases. With V trimmed by 5 bases and J by 1 base, 5 bases remained unmatched. There are 15 residues in the CDR3. The germline CDR1 and CDR2 sequences are SGHRS and YFSETQ. CDR3 DNA sequence: TGCGCCAGCAGGAGCGGACTAGGGAACACCGGGGAGCTGTTTTTT. Protein product: CASRSGLGNTGELFF.

This clonotype occurred a few times. The chain joins TRBV7-2 to TRBJ2-7; 7 nucleotides align to TRBD2. This CDR3 spans 14 amino acids. Germline V gene data show CDR1 as SGHTA and CDR2 as FQGNSA. V shed 3 bases, J shed 0 bases, and the junction held 2 bases outside the gene matches. The CDR3, as DNA: TGTGCCAGCAGCTTGAGCGGGGCCTCCTACGAGCAGTACTTC. It specifies CASSLSGASYEQYF.

This clonotype was observed a few times. The V call is TRBV24-1, the J call TRBJ2-1; TRBD2 agrees at 10 bases. Germline CDR1 reads KGHDR; CDR2 reads SFDVKD. The CDR3 extends over 14 amino acids. With V trimmed by 9 bases and J by 5 bases, 6 bases remained unmatched. The DNA of the CDR3 is TGTGCCACCCGCGTAGCGGGGGGTGACAATGAGCAGTTCTTC. It specifies CATRVAGGDNEQFF.

This chain uses TRBV2 with TRBJ2-2, with D tentatively TRBD1 (8 bases). Germline values: CDR1 SNHLY, CDR2 FYNNEI. The V end was cut by 7 bases, the J end by 6 bases, with 18 bases between. CDR3 size: 15 residues. CDR3 region: CASNIQGGVAGELFF. The CDR3 nucleotides are TGTGCCAGCAATATACAGGGGGGGGTCGCCGGGGAGCTGTTTTTT.

This clonotype has just a few counts. This sequence joins TRBV7-9 and TRBJ1-2; tentatively, D is TRBD1 (6 bases). CDR3 size: 12 residues. Trimming removed 5 bases from V and 4 bases from J, with 8 bases in between. Per germline, CDR1 SEHNR and CDR2 FQNEAQ (reference sequence). The CDR3 region is CASSTDSYGYTF. DNA of the CDR3: TGTGCCAGCAGCACGGACAGCTATGGCTACACCTTC.

The chain employs TRBV6-5 and TRBJ1-5, with D perhaps matching TRBD1 (6 bases). The CDR3 loop spans 15 amino acids. Trimming left V 7 bases short and J 7 bases short, with 20 bases between. In germline, CDR1 is MNHEY, CDR2 SVGAGI. This CDR3 reads CASKKEGDSGQPQHF. As DNA, the CDR3 is TGTGCCAGCAAAAAAGAGGGGGATAGTGGACAGCCCCAGCATTTT.

This clonotype was recorded a few times. J is TRBJ1-2 and V is TRBV13; TRBD1 matches at 7 bases. Germline V gene lookup returns CDR1 PRHDT and CDR2 FYEKMQ (reference sequence). The CDR3 runs 16 residues. J lost 9 bases, V lost 5 bases, and 18 bases had no gene match. In DNA, the CDR3 is TGTGCCAGCAGCCCCAAAGCCCCGACAGGGTCGACGAGCTACACCTTC. Translation gives CASSPKAPTGSTSYTF. Filled out from reference TRBV13 and TRBJ1-2, the complete variable domain reads AAGVIQSPRHLIKEKRETATLKCYPIPRHDTVYWYQQGPGQDPQFLISFYEKMQSDKGSIPDRFSAQQFSDYHSELNMSSLELGDSALYFCASSPKAPTGSTSYTFGSGTRLTVV.

This clonotype was counted between two and nine times. The gene calls are TRBV7-2 and TRBJ2-3; D ambiguous. Deletions cut 5 bases from V and 6 bases from J, with 9 bases between. CDR3 length: 12 residues. Germline-derived CDR1 and CDR2 are SGHTA and FQGNSA. The chain's CDR3 is CASSPWLDTQYF. The CDR3 bases are TGTGCCAGCAGCCCTTGGTTGGATACGCAGTATTTT. Using reference TRBV7-2 and TRBJ2-3 for the parts outside the CDR3, the full variable domain is GAGVSQSPSNKVTEKGKDVELRCDPISGHTALYWYRQSLGQGLEFLIYFQGNSAPDKSGLPSDRFSAERTGGSVSTLTIQRTQQEDSAVYLCASSPWLDTQYFGPGTRLTVL.